The present T cell receptor beta chain was sequenced within a study of T cells after posttransplantation cyclophosphamide. Study-level results: Skin or GI-infiltrating T cells shared few TRB sequences with blood. Recipient CMV seropositivity and CMV reactivation strongly tracked TRB clonality. Later blood repertoires were often dominated by clones from the donor CD8+ memory compartment.

Worth noting for this clone: The antigen is unknown.

The CDR3 sequence is 15 residues long. V was clipped by 4 bases and J by 4 bases; unmatched bases: 6. Germline CDR1 reads MGHDK; CDR2 reads SYGVNS. The repertoire was sequenced with immunoSEQ multiplex PCR; TCRdb's copy has only in-frame clones and lacks some. This table holds about 4,000 clones, 65% to 85% found once. Cyclophosphamide on days +3 and +4 followed busulfan-fludarabine conditioning and a marrow graft. The J gene is TRBJ2-1, the V gene TRBV25-1; 8 nucleotides agree with TRBD2. The clonotype comes from a male patient in his thirties who received an allogeneic stem cell transplant from a related donor, was CMV-positive, and had no GVHD. The graft donor may account for some of the T cells. Sequences were derived from CD4+ T cells sorted from blood, sampled 242 days after a stem cell transplant with posttransplant cyclophosphamide. The CDR3 here is CASSAGLALYNEQFF. CDR3 DNA sequence: TGTGCCAGCAGTGCCGGACTAGCCCTGTACAATGAGCAGTTCTTC.